This T cell receptor beta chain comes out of a study of blood T cell repertoires in COVID-19. Study at large: Nucleic acid was either cDNA or gDNA, and it came from T cells, B-cell-depleted T cells, or PBMCs.

This CDR3 has 14 residues. Germline trimming cut 4 bases from V and 8 bases from J; bases unmatched to any gene: 9. The germline gives CDR1 SEHNR, CDR2 FQNEAQ (reference sequence). Per the original data handling: Amplified reference gene primers provided the basis for estimating nucleated cell counts. The method was immunoSEQ multiplex PCR; TCRdb's version includes in-frame clones alone and lacks a portion of them. V, J and clone size are taken as reported in that table, and D and trimming were inferred from the DNA itself. The sample includes about 100,000 clones, about 90% of them seen just once. The sequenced material came from peripheral blood. The chain joins TRBV7-9 to TRBJ1-2; 8 bases agree with TRBD1. The TCR sequence derives from a human donor in a cohort sampled during active COVID-19. This chain's CDR3 is CASSSAGTGVGYTF. Here the CDR3 DNA reads TGTGCCAGCAGCTCCGCCGGGACAGGTGTCGGCTACACCTTC.